The entry below gives a single TCR beta chain sequence along with its context. This clone has more than one count but fewer than ten. Its antigen is not yet known. Base-call qualities are not available, and no considerably larger clone is one nucleotide away. In total, approximately 690 healthy bone marrow donors made up the cohort. All cohort members were sampled while nominally healthy, although unrecorded immune exposures were likely present. The donor was CMV seronegative and belonged to the group of 352 seronegative cohort members. Each donor provided a peripheral blood sample, and peripheral blood mononuclear cells were used for TCR beta sequencing. The Qiagen DNeasy Blood Extraction Kit was used to extract genomic DNA from the blood cell samples. This entry belongs to a study of cytomegalovirus exposure and HLA in healthy donors (dated by TCRdb to about 2017). The study in broad terms: In an earlier analysis of around 540 of the donors, 276 Gb of sequence data and about 110 million unique TCR beta sequences from about 179 million T cells were reported. Around 330 gigabases of sequencing data and around 80 million unique TCR sequences made up an early release that covered 640 HLA-typed donors. The genetic ancestry cluster associated with self-reported Caucasian donors included over 80% of the roughly 380 genotyped donors. The study aimed to test whether signatures of past pathogen exposure could be identified by cataloging public T cell receptors. The T cell repertoires of 666 subjects were profiled by immunosequencing and related to cytomegalovirus serostatus. A separate validation cohort of 100 to 150 different subjects was used in addition to the 666-subject first cohort. To predict cytomegalovirus infection status, the study combined high-throughput TCR immunosequencing, statistical association of individual TCRs with disease status, and machine learning. A later analysis re-analyzed previously published TCR beta repertoires from roughly 600 donors and added high-resolution HLA genotyping to study TCR occurrence patterns. In the later analysis, no new phenotypic data were used to find candidate immune exposures; instead, reliance was placed on TCR beta sequences and their occurrence across donors. To decide whether each TCR beta V gene segment behaved as functional or pseudogenic, an earlier analysis of some 570 of the donors relied on high-throughput TCR beta sequencing. Donor age, sex, ethnicity and CMV serostatus were compiled alongside the repertoire data. Genome-wide SNP genotypes for about 60% of the 666 donors were used in a later genetic analysis, which treated that subset as a discovery cohort. Every repertoire in the discovery cohort had been generated on one and the same sequencing platform. HLA typing covered class I and class II loci at four-digit resolution. Typing coverage varied by locus: roughly 629-640 donors for A, B, C, DRB1 and DQB1; about 520 for DQA1; 606 for DPA1; approximately 450 for DPB1. Four to six DR-DQ haplotypes were handled as single units for association and clustering because linkage in the cohort was strong. On average, about 240,000 unique TCR beta nucleotide sequences were sequenced per donor among several hundred genotyped donors of the cohort, with roughly 18% of those sequences being non-productive. General findings and caveats noted by the study authors: HLA typing was unavailable for some donors at each locus, so association tests used only the typed subset. Correlated functional status among segregating V segments might be attributable to linkage disequilibrium, but an unknown experimental factor could not be ruled out. Compared with equally common non-associated chains, HLA-associated TCR beta chains in a later analysis were more clonally expanded and had lower generation probabilities. A later analysis found that most CMV-associated TCR beta chains appeared HLA-restricted, with HLA associations seemingly driven largely by CMV exposure. Several of the top co-occurrence clusters appeared to be linked to parvovirus B19, influenza, CMV and Epstein-Barr virus, according to a later analysis. When HLA alleles, especially DR and DQ, strongly co-occurred, TCR associations were difficult to assign to individual alleles. CMV serostatus was the only immune exposure information available for the cohort. Compared with the roughly 700-donor mean, donors in an Asian-associated ancestry cluster had fewer N-insertions in productive TCRs, according to a later genetic analysis. A later analysis found that TCR association rates varied across HLA loci, with DRB1 alleles showing the most associated TCRs and HLA-C alleles the fewest. In both the original and validation cohorts, the classifier was reported to diagnose cytomegalovirus status with high specificity and sensitivity. Some IMGT-functional V segments, including TRBV6-2 and TRBV6-3, could not be distinguished by the 87-base-pair reads and were therefore excluded. A later analysis associated 15,000 to 20,000 TCR beta sequences with specific HLA alleles at a false discovery rate of 0.05. V-gene and J-gene trimming of TCR beta chains was associated with a missense DCLRE1C variant in a later genetic analysis, and the association was replicated in an independent cohort. The earlier analysis of 587 of the donors excluded over 15 rarely observed V segments, including chromosome 9 orphons, because counts were too low. The study listed approximately 150 TCR beta chains as associated with cytomegalovirus. In vitro tests confirmed that three of the cytomegalovirus-associated TCR beta chains recognize cytomegalovirus antigens. The sequencing pipeline was judged likely to have produced a cluster of highly shared sequence variants as a technical artifact. The presence/absence analyses assumed that sequencing depth was roughly uniform across donors, and that assumption may not be true. Across donors, most TCR sequences were observed very rarely, whereas some public TCRs were present in many individuals. A further reported finding was that TCR beta sequences accurately predicted the HLA-A and HLA-B alleles for most subjects in the first cohort. An earlier analysis of roughly 570 of the donors showed that most TCR beta V segments appeared in productive rearrangements either about 87% or about 30% of the time, which broadly matched IMGT annotations. This cohort had only TCR beta chains sequenced, and the lack of alpha or paired-chain data limited which features could be detected. The authors suggested that the approach could potentially be extended to other disease states and immunological phenotypes.

Library creation used the immunoSEQ multiplex PCR assay. A mixture of 60 forward primers for TCR Vbeta segments and 13 reverse primers for TCR Jbeta segments was used in the multiplex PCR. The CDR3 region of rearranged TCR beta genes was amplified from genomic DNA by a multiplex PCR assay. The amplified TCR beta libraries were sequenced on the Illumina HiSeq System as 87-base-pair reads. The source study handled its data this way. Across the 670 or so repertoires, a later analysis counted roughly 77 million unique TCR beta chains, around 11 million of which were shared by at least two donors. A nearest-neighbor algorithm error-corrected the raw reads and collapsed the reads into unique sequences, merging closely related sequences to remove PCR and sequencing errors. V, D and J gene segments were assigned by aligning CDR3 sequences to IMGT reference sequences. For a sequence to be retained, a match of at least six nucleotides to both a V gene segment and a J gene segment was required. Rearrangements were called productive when the CDR3 lacked stop codons and stayed in frame with V and J; all others were non-productive. CDR3 was defined according to IMGT convention as the region running from the second conserved V-encoded cysteine to the conserved J-encoded phenylalanine. Sequences without an unambiguous match to a single V gene segment were excluded from the earlier analysis of about 600 of the donors. An earlier analysis of around 600 of the donors classified V segments as functional when productive rearrangements were above 56.7% and as segregating when the standard deviation between donors was above 5%. A statistical classification framework was built for diagnosing cytomegalovirus status from the catalog of TCR beta chain sequences. V and J gene assignment, in a later analysis, came from comparing TCR nucleotide sequences with IMGT/GENE-DB human TR gene sequences. In a later analysis, CDR3 sequences and most-parsimonious VDJ recombination scenarios were assigned using the TCRdist pipeline. A later analysis defined each TCR beta chain by its CDR3 amino acid sequence plus V-gene family, and excluded reads lacking a unique V-gene family. A later analysis removed 550 to 700 highly shared, low-generation-probability nucleotide sequences to deal with suspected cross-contamination and a sequencing artifact. In a later analysis, a clonal expansion index for each public chain was calculated from normalized within-repertoire ranks of inferred template counts. In a later analysis, generation probabilities were computed with a VDJ recombination model fitted to out-of-frame rearrangements, and the resulting probabilities were checked against IGoR. Hypergeometric tests were used in a later analysis to score TCR-TCR, TCR-HLA and TCR-CMV co-occurrence, with a repertoire-size bias correction applied to the TCR pairs. To estimate false discovery rates, a later analysis permuted the HLA or CMV assignments 20 times. A later analysis grouped co-occurring TCRs with DBSCAN, adding TCRdist sequence similarity when clustering within HLA-allele-positive subsets. Repertoires with fewer than 30,000 or more than 120,000 public chains were left out of co-occurrence clustering, as were a handful of repertoires with anomalous nucleotide sharing. TCRdb holds this immuneACCESS table with in-frame rearrangements only. Some clones are missing; in checked studies, unresolved V genes explain under half, and the rest has no known cause. For V, J and clone size, that table is used; D and trimming come from the DNA. The sample includes about 140,000 clones, with 70% to 80% observed a single time. Approximately 5.1% of the sample lies in the top ten.

The germline V gene sets CDR1 to SGHTA and CDR2 to FQGNSA. The CDR3 runs 12 residues from the cysteine to the phenylalanine. Here the CDR3 DNA is all that survives: 36 bases in frame from base 1. Between the V and J ends, shortened by 5 bases and 8 bases respectively, the junction contains 12 bases. The sequence joins TRBV7-2 to TRBJ1-2; TRBD1 is perhaps the D gene, given 6 matching bases. Sequences were obtained from PBMCs. This TCR derives from a male donor in good health and CMV-seronegative. The CDR3: CASSLTGYGYTF. The nucleotide sequence is given as TGTGCCAGCAGCCTCACAGGGTACGGCTACACCTTC.